This entry lists 21 T cell receptor beta chains sequenced from one sample in a study of cytomegalovirus exposure and HLA in healthy donors. The PCR ran on 60 Vbeta and 13 Jbeta primers. This table comes from immunoSEQ multiplex PCR, and its TCRdb copy is limited to in-frame clones, with some not included. This table has 150,000 to 170,000 clones, more than 70% appearing once. The sample comprised PBMCs. These TCRs come from a middle-aged woman in good health and CMV-seropositive.

This clone was counted a few times. The gene calls are TRBV16 and TRBJ1-5; D is unclear. Deletions cut 4 bases from V and 5 bases from J, with 9 bases between. This CDR3 has 13 residues. Germline V lookup: CDR1 KGHSY, CDR2 FQNENV. The CDR3 coding sequence is TGTGCCAGCAGCCGACAACTCGATCAGCCCCAGCATTTT. This codes for CASSRQLDQPQHF.

V is TRBV2 and J is TRBJ1-4; D not certain. Per germline, CDR1 SNHLY and CDR2 FYNNEI. The V and J ends lost 6 bases and 0 bases respectively, with 8 bases between them. The CDR3 has 14 residues. This chain's CDR3 is CASRSLTTNEKLFF. The CDR3 nucleotides read TGTGCCAGCAGGTCTCTAACAACTAATGAAAAACTGTTTTTT.

V usage is TRBV9 and J usage is TRBJ2-2; 12 nucleotides agree with TRBD1. The CDR3 sequence is 15 residues long. CDR1 is SGDLS and CDR2 is YYNGEE in the germline V gene. Unmatched junction bases numbered 5, after V lost 5 bases and J lost 6 bases. The DNA of the CDR3 is TGTGCCAGCAGAGTGGGACAGGGGGCTTCCGGGGAGCTGTTTTTT. It encodes CASRVGQGASGELFF.

This chain links TRBV28 with TRBJ1-1; 7 nucleotides align to TRBD1. Trimming removed 3 bases from V and 5 bases from J; junction bases left unmatched: 6. The CDR3 totals 14 residues. The germline V gene has CDR1 MDHEN and CDR2 SYDVKM. CDR3 nucleotide sequence: TGTGCCAGCAGTTTGTTAAGGGGGCGGACTGAAGCTTTCTTT. Amino acid sequence: CASSLLRGRTEAFF.

The gene calls are TRBV5-1 and TRBJ2-1; the D gene is possibly TRBD1 (6 bases). The CDR3 has 12 amino acids. V dropped 3 bases and J dropped 7 bases, with 8 bases sitting between them. The germline CDR1 and CDR2 sequences are SGHRS and YFSETQ. The CDR3 coding sequence is TGCGCCAGCAGCTCACAGGGAAATGAGCAGTTCTTC. Residues: CASSSQGNEQFF.

The V and J genes are TRBV6-1 and TRBJ1-2, with a tentative D call TRBD1 (5 bases). Trimming took 1 base from V and 1 from J, leaving 10 bases between them. Per germline, CDR1 MNHNS and CDR2 SASEGT. The CDR3 runs to 15 residues. The CDR3 is CASSEVGASNYGYTF. CDR3 nucleotides: TGTGCCAGCAGTGAAGTAGGGGCCAGTAACTATGGCTACACCTTC.

This clone was detected once. This chain joins TRBV4-1 and TRBJ2-5, with D perhaps TRBD2 (5 bases). The CDR3 has 16 residues. The V gene's germline CDR1 is MGHRA and CDR2 YSYEKL. The V end was cut by 1 base, the J end by 1 base, with 13 bases between. This chain's CDR3 is CASSQGVIEGQETQYF. For the CDR3, the DNA is TGCGCCAGCAGCCAAGGGGTTATCGAGGGCCAAGAGACCCAGTACTTC.

The CDR3 bases are TGTGCCAGCAGGCCACTGCAGGGAGGGGGAAAACTGTTTTTT. Its protein is CASRPLQGGGKLFF. The chain couples TRBV11-2 to TRBJ1-4, with D maybe TRBD1 (6 bases). The CDR3 runs to 14 residues. V was clipped by 6 bases and J by 10 bases, with 18 bases between them. Germline-derived CDR1 and CDR2 are SGHAT and FQNNGV.

This chain connects TRBV7-9 to TRBJ2-3, with 12 bases lining up with TRBD1. The CDR3 consists of 15 residues. The J segment lost 6 bases and the V segment lost 5 bases, leaving 6 bases of the junction unmatched. Per germline, CDR1 SEHNR and CDR2 FQNEAQ (reference sequence). CDR3 sequence reads: CASSGGDRGLDTQYF. The CDR3 DNA sequence: TGTGCCAGCAGCGGGGGGGACAGGGGGCTGGATACGCAGTATTTT.

The chain couples TRBV28 to TRBJ1-5; 8 bases are shared with TRBD1. The germline CDR1 and CDR2 sequences are MDHEN and SYDVKM. The junction had 6 bases not matched to a gene; V was cut back by 2 bases and J by 6 bases. This CDR3 contains 15 residues. DNA for the CDR3: TGTGCCAGCAGTTTACGGCAGGGGGCGTCTCAGCCCCAGCATTTT. Translation gives CASSLRQGASQPQHF.

V usage is TRBV7-8 and J usage is TRBJ2-3; 8 bases align to TRBD2. The germline V gene has CDR1 SGHVS and CDR2 FQNEAQ. Trimming took 6 bases from V and 3 from J; bases not matched to a gene: 8. The CDR3 runs to 15 residues. The CDR3 DNA follows: TGTGCCAGCAGAGGGACTAGTCTCCGGACAGATACGCAGTATTTT. Amino acid sequence: CASRGTSLRTDTQYF.

This clone has a handful of counts. This chain joins TRBV18 and TRBJ2-7; 10 bases agree with TRBD2. Trimming removed 4 bases from V and 3 bases from J; junction bases left unmatched: 3. The germline gives CDR1 KGHSH, CDR2 LQKENI. The CDR3 has 14 amino acids. The CDR3 is CASSQASGSYEQYF. DNA for the CDR3: TGTGCCAGCTCACAGGCTAGCGGGAGCTACGAGCAGTACTTC.

The chain is built from TRBV5-1 and TRBJ1-2; TRBD1 aligns across 11 bases. The CDR3 totals 16 residues. The trim removed 0 bases at V and 4 bases at J, leaving 5 bases unmatched. In germline, CDR1 is SGHRS, CDR2 YFSETQ. The CDR3 DNA is TGCGCCAGCAGCTTGGCCCAGGGACAGGGGGTCTATGGCTACACCTTC. Translation: CASSLAQGQGVYGYTF.

The chain carries TRBV27 and TRBJ1-5; D gene unclear. V lost 4 bases and J lost 5, with 6 bases in between. The germline gives CDR1 MNHEY, CDR2 SMNVEV (reference sequence). The CDR3 covers 12 residues. The CDR3 reads CASSSGDQPQHF. The CDR3 coding sequence is TGTGCCAGCAGTTCCGGGGATCAGCCCCAGCATTTT.

By share of the sample, this clone is medium-sized (0.01 to 0.1%). The J gene is TRBJ1-1, the V gene TRBV6-5; D call uncertain. Germline V CDR1 and CDR2: MNHEY, SVGAGI. The CDR3 length is 15 residues. Trimming took off 2 bases at V and 1 base at J, with 11 bases between the two ends. The CDR3, as DNA: TGTGCCAGCAGTTACCGCAGACTTCGGAACACTGAAGCTTTCTTT. Translating gives CASSYRRLRNTEAFF.

This clone has only one observation. This chain connects TRBV28 to TRBJ2-2, with 9 bases matching TRBD1. Germline-derived CDR1 and CDR2 are MDHEN and SYDVKM. The CDR3 sequence is 17 residues long. Trimming removed 7 bases from V and 6 bases from J; junction bases left unmatched: 15. Here the CDR3 DNA reads TGTGCCAGCATTGAATACCCGGGACAGGGATCGGCCGGGGAGCTGTTTTTT. It yields the protein CASIEYPGQGSAGELFF. The whole variable domain, filled in from reference TRBV28 and TRBJ2-2, reads DVKVTQSSRYLVKRTGEKVFLECVQDMDHENMFWYRQDPGLGLRLIYFSYDVKMKEKGDIPEGYSVSREKKERFSLILESASTNQTSMYLCASIEYPGQGSAGELFFGEGSRLTVL.

The V and J genes are TRBV11-1 and TRBJ2-3; D is ambiguous. The V end lost 2 bases, the J end lost 2 bases, and 11 bases lay between the germline ends. The V gene's germline CDR1 is SGHAT and CDR2 FQDESV (reference sequence). CDR3 length equals 15 residues. CDR3 amino acids: CASSLNSGYTDTQYF. The CDR3 DNA is TGTGCCAGCAGCTTAAACAGTGGCTACACAGATACGCAGTATTTT.

The V gene is TRBV18, the J gene TRBJ1-5; D perhaps matches TRBD1 (5 bases). Germline-derived CDR1 and CDR2 are KGHSH and LQKENI. V was cut by 1 base and J by 0 bases, with 7 bases left in between. This CDR3 spans 15 amino acids. The CDR3 DNA reads TGTGCCAGCTCACCACAGGGGTATAGCAATCAGCCCCAGCATTTT. Its translation is CASSPQGYSNQPQHF.

The chain recombines TRBV27 with TRBJ2-2; TRBD1 matches 10 bases. V trimming: 5 bases; J trimming: 6 bases; junction bases outside the gene matches: 9. Germline values: CDR1 MNHEY, CDR2 SMNVEV (reference sequence). The CDR3 runs 16 residues. Here the CDR3 DNA reads TGTGCCAGCAGTCACCGACAGGGGGCAACCCCCGGGGAGCTGTTTTTT. Residues: CASSHRQGATPGELFF.

J is TRBJ2-5 and V is TRBV27, with 10 bases aligning to TRBD2. CDR1 MNHEY and CDR2 SMNVEV come from the germline V gene (reference sequence). The trim removed 6 bases at V and 5 bases at J, leaving 6 bases unmatched. This CDR3 comprises 14 residues. CDR3 region: CASSSSGSGETQYF. CDR3 bases: TGTGCCAGCAGCTCTAGCGGGAGTGGGGAGACCCAGTACTTC.

In this sample, this clone turned up a few times. The rearrangement links TRBV29-1 to TRBJ2-5, with D possibly matching TRBD2 (5 bases). V dropped 7 bases and J dropped 2 bases, with 11 bases sitting between them. Germline-derived CDR1 and CDR2 are SQVTM and ANQGSEA. The CDR3 spans 12 residues. The CDR3 DNA reads as TGCAGCGCTCAGACTACGCAAGAGACCCAGTACTTC. Translating gives CSAQTTQETQYF.